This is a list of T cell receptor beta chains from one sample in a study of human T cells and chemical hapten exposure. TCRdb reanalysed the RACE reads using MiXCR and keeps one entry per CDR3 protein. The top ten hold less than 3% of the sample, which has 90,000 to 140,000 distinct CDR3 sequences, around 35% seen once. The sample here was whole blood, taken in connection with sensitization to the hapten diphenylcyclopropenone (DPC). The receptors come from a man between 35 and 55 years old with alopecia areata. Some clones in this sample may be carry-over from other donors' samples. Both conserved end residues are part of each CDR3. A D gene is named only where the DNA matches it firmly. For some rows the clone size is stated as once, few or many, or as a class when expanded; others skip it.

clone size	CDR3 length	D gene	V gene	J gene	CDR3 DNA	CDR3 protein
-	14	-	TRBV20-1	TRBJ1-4	TGCAGTGCTAGCAGGGATGCAACTAATGAAAAACTGTTTTTT	CSASRDATNEKLFF
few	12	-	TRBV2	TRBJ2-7	TGTGCCAGCAGTGCCCCAGACTACGAGCAGTACTTC	CASSAPDYEQYF
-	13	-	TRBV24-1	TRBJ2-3	TGTGCCACCAGTGATTTAGGGGAAGATACGCAGTATTTT	CATSDLGEDTQYF
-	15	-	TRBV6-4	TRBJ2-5	TGTGCCAGCAGTGCAACTCCGGGGTACGGGGAGACCCAGTACTTC	CASSATPGYGETQYF
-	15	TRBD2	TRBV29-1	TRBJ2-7	TGCAGCGTTGAAGACCGGGCTAGCGGAATATACGAGCAGTACTTC	CSVEDRASGIYEQYF
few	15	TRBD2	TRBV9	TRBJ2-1	TGTGCCAGCAGCGTACTCTCTAGCGGTCACAATGAGCAGTTCTTC	CASSVLSSGHNEQFF
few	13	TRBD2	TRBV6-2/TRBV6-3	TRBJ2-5	TGTGCCACCCACCTAGCGGGAGAAGAGACCCAGTACTTC	CATHLAGEETQYF
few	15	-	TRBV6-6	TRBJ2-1	TGTGCCAGCAGTTACTGGTCGGGAGTATCTAATGAGCAGTTCTTC	CASSYWSGVSNEQFF
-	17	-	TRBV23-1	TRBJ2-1	TGCGCCAGCAGTCCCCCGGGGACCGAACGCTCCTACAATGAGCAGTTCTTC	CASSPPGTERSYNEQFF
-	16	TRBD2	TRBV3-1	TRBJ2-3	TGTGCCAGCAGCCAAGATCCAGCGGGAGCGGTTAATACGCAGTATTTT	CASSQDPAGAVNTQYF
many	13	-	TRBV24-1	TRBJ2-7	TGTGCCACCAGTGCGAGGCCAAACGGGGAGCAGTACTTC	CATSARPNGEQYF
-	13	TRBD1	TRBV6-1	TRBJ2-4	TGTGCCAGCAGTGTTACAGGGGGAAACATTCAGTACTTC	CASSVTGGNIQYF
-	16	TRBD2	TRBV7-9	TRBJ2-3	TGTGCCAGCAGCTTAAAAGGAGCGGGAGCCTCAGATACGCAGTATTTT	CASSLKGAGASDTQYF
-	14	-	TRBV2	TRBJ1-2	TGTGCCAGCTCGTACTCCGGCAAGCCCTATGGCTACACCTTC	CASSYSGKPYGYTF
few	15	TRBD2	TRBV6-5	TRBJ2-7	TGTGCCAGCAGCTTTAGTCCGAGGGAGGGGTTCGAGCAGTACTTT	CASSFSPREGFEQYF
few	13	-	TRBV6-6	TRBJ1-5	TGTGCCAGCGCCGACTTTGGGAATCAGCCCCAGCATTTT	CASADFGNQPQHF
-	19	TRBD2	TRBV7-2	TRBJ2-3	TGTGCCAGCAGCTACGGACCGGGACTAGCGGGAGGAGGGACAGATACGCAGTATTTT	CASSYGPGLAGGGTDTQYF
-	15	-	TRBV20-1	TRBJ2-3	TGCAGTGCCCCTCCGGTTATAGGAGGCACAGATACGCAGTATTTT	CSAPPVIGGTDTQYF
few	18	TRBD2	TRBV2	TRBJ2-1	TGTGCCAGCAGTGAAGCAGGCCTAGCGGTTCCTTTCTACAATGAGCAGTTCTTC	CASSEAGLAVPFYNEQFF
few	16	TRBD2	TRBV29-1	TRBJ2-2	TGCAGCGTCTGGGGTAGCGGGAGTGGGGTCACCGGGGAGCTGTTTTTT	CSVWGSGSGVTGELFF
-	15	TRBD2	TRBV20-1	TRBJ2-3	TGCAGTGCTAGAGCGGAAATAGCGGGAGACGTTACGCAGTGTTTT	CSARAEIAGDVTQCF
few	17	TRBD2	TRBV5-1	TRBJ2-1	TGCGCCAGCAGCTTGGGACTAGCGCCGAGCTCCTACAATGAGCAGTTCTTC	CASSLGLAPSSYNEQFF
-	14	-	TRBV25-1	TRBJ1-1	TGTGCCAGCAGTGGTGTAGGGGGGAACACTGAAGCTTTCTTT	CASSGVGGNTEAFF
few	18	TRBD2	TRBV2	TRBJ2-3	TGTGCCAGCAGCCCGACTAGCCCCACGATAATAAGCACAGATACGCAGTATTTT	CASSPTSPTIISTDTQYF
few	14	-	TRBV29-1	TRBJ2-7	TGCAGCGTTAATCCAGGGGGGGGAGCCTACGAGCAGTACTTC	CSVNPGGGAYEQYF
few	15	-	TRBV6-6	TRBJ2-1	TGTGCCAGCAGTTATTTAGCGGACACCTACAATGAGCAGTTCTTC	CASSYLADTYNEQFF
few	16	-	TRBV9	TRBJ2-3	TGTGCCAGCAGCGTAGGCCCGGCAGGGACAACAGATACGCAGTATTTT	CASSVGPAGTTDTQYF
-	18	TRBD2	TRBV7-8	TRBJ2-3	TGTGCCAGCAAGACCGGGACTAGCGGGAGAATTTGGACAGATACGCAGTATTTT	CASKTGTSGRIWTDTQYF
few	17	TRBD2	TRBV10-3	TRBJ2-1	TGTGCCATCAGTGAGCCGACTAGCGGGGGTACCTACAATGAGCAGTTCTTC	CAISEPTSGGTYNEQFF
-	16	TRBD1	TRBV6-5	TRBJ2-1	TGTGCCAGCAGTTACTCCGCAGGGGGTGGGTACAATGAGCAGTTCTTC	CASSYSAGGGYNEQFF
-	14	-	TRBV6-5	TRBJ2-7	TGTGCCAGCAGTACCCCTGGTGACTCCTACGAGCAGTACTTC	CASSTPGDSYEQYF
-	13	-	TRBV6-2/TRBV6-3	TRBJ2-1	TGTGCCAGCAGTTACTCCAGGTCGGATGAGCAGTTCTTC	CASSYSRSDEQFF
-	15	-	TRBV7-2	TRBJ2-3	TGTGCCAGCAGCTTAGCCGGTTACCCCACAGATACGCAGTATTTT	CASSLAGYPTDTQYF
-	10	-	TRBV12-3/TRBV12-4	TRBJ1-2	TGTGCCCGGCGGTACTATGGCTACACCTTC	CARRYYGYTF
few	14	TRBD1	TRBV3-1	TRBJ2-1	TGTGCCAGCAGCCAGGGTACAGGGGGCAATGAGCAGTTCTTC	CASSQGTGGNEQFF
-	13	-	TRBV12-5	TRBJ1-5	TGTGCTAGTGGTTTGCTGCCGGGTCAGCCCCAGCATTTT	CASGLLPGQPQHF
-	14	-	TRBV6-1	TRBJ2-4	TGTGCCAGCAGTGAAGAGCCTCATGCAAACATTCAGTACTTC	CASSEEPHANIQYF
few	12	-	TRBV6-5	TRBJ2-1	TGTGCCAGCAGGGGGGGGCACAATGAGCAGTTCTTC	CASRGGHNEQFF
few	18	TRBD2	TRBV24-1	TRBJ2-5	TGTGCCACCAGTGCCGGGACTAGCGGGAGGGCCTCGCAAGAGACCCAGTACTTC	CATSAGTSGRASQETQYF
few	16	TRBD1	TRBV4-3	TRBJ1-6	TGCGCCAGCAGCCAAGAAGGGGACAGGGGAGGATCACCCCTCCACTTT	CASSQEGDRGGSPLHF
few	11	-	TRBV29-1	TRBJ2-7	TGCAGCGTTGATAGCGCCTACGAGCAGTACTTC	CSVDSAYEQYF
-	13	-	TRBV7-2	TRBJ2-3	TGTGCCAGCAGCTTACTAGTCACAGATACGCAGTATTTT	CASSLLVTDTQYF
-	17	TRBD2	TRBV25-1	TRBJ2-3	TGTGCCAGCAGTGTTGCCCAGCGGGAGCTGAGCACAGATACGCAGTATTTT	CASSVAQRELSTDTQYF
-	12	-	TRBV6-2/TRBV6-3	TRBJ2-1	TGTGCCAGCAGACAGGGACGGGGCGAGCAGTTCTTC	CASRQGRGEQFF
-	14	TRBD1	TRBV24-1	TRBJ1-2	TGTGCCACCAGTGGATCGGGGACAGCCTATGGCTACACCTTC	CATSGSGTAYGYTF
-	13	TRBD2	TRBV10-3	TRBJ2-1	TGTGCCATCAATGAGGAGCGGGAGTTTGAGCAGTTCTTC	CAINEEREFEQFF
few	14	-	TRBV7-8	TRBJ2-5	TGTGCCAGCAGCCCAAGGCGGAGTCAAGAGACCCAGTACTTC	CASSPRRSQETQYF
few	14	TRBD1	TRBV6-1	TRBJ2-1	TGTGCCATCACAGGGGGCACCTCCTACAATGAGCAGTTCTTC	CAITGGTSYNEQFF
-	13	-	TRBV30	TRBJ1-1	TGTGCCTGGAATACCGGGGGCAGGACTGAAGCTTTCTTT	CAWNTGGRTEAFF
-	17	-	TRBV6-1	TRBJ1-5	TGTGCCAGCCAATTTCCGGGGCCGGGGCAACCCAATCAGCCCCAGCATTTT	CASQFPGPGQPNQPQHF
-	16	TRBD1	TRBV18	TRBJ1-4	TGTGCCAGCTCACGGTTAGAGGGACAGGGCGGCGAAAAACTGTTTTTT	CASSRLEGQGGEKLFF
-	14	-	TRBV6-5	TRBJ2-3	TGTGCCAGCAGTTACGCCGAGGTCACAGACACGCAGTATTTT	CASSYAEVTDTQYF